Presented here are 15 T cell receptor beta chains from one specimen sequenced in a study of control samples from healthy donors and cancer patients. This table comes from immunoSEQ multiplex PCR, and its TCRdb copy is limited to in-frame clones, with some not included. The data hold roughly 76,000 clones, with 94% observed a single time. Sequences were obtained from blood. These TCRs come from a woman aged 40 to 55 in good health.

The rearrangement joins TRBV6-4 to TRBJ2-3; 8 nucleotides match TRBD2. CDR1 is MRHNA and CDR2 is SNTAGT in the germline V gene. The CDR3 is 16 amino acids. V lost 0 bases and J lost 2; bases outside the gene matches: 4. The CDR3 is CASSDSTSAHTDTQYF. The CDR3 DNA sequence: TGTGCCAGCAGTGACTCGACTAGCGCACACACAGATACGCAGTATTTT.

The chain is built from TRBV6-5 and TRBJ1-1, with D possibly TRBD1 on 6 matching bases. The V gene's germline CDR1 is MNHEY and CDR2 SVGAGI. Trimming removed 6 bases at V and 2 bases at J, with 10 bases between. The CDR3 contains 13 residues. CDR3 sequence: CASRRQANTEAFF. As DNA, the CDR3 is TGTGCCAGCAGGAGACAGGCCAACACTGAAGCTTTCTTT.

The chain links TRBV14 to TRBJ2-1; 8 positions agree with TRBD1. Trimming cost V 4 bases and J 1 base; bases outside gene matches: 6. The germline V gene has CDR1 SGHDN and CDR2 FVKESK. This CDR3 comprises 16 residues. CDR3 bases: TGTGCCAGCAGCCGAGTTCAGGGGGCGTCCTACAATGAGCAGTTCTTC. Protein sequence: CASSRVQGASYNEQFF.

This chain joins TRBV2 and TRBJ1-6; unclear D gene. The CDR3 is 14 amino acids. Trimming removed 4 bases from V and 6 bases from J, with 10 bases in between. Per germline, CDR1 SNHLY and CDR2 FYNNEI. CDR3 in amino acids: CASSGWRINSPLHF. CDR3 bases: TGTGCCAGCAGTGGGTGGCGGATTAATTCACCCCTCCACTTT.

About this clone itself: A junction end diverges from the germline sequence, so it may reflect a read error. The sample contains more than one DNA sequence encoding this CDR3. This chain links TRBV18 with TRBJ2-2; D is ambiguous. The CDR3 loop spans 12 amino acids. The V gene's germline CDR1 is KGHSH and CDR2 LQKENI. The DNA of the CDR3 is TGCGCCAGCTCACCGCCCACCGGGGAGCTGTTTTTT. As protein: CASSPPTGELFF.

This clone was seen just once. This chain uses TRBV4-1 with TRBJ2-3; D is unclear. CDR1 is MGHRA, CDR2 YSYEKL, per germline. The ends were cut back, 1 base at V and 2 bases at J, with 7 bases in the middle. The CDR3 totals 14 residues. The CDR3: CASSQVSYTDTQYF. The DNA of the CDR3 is TGCGCCAGCAGCCAAGTCTCTTACACAGATACGCAGTATTTT.

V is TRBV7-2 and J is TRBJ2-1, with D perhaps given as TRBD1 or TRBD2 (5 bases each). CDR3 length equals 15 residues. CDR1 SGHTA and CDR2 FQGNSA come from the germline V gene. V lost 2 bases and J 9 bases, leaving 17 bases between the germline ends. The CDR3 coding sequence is TGTGCCAGCAGCTTAACGCTATGGGGGAGCGGTGAGCAGTTCTTC. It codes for CASSLTLWGSGEQFF.

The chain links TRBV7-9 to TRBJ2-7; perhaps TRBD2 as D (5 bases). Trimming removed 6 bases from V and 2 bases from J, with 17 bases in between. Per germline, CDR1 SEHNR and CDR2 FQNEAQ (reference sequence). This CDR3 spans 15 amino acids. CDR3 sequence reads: CASSLAPQHPYEQYF. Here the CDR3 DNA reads TGTGCCAGCAGTCTAGCCCCCCAGCATCCCTACGAGCAGTACTTC. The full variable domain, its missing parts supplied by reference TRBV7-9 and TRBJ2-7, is DTGVSQNPRHKITKRGQNVTFRCDPISEHNRLYWYRQTLGQGPEFLTYFQNEAQLEKSRLLSDRFSAERPKGSFSTLEIQRTEQGDSAMYLCASSLAPQHPYEQYFGPGTRLTVT.

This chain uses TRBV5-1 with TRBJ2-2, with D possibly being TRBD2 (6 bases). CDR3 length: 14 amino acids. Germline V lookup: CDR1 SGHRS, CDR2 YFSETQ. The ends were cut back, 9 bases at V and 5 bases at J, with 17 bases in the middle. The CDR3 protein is CATRLEGKTGELFF. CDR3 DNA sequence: TGCGCCACCCGTTTGGAGGGGAAGACCGGGGAGCTGTTTTTT.

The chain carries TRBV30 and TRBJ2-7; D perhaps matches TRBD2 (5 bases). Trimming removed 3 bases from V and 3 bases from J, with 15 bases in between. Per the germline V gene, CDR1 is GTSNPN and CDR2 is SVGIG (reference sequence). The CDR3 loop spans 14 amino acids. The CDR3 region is CAWRGFGVNYEQYF. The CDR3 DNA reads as TGTGCCTGGAGGGGTTTCGGGGTCAACTACGAGCAGTACTTC.

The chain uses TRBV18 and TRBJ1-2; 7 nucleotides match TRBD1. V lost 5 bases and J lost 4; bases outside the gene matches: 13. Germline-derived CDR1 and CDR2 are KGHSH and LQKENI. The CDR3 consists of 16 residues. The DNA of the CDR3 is TGTGCCAGCTCATCAACAGGGGCCAGGAGGTCCTATGGCTACACCTTC. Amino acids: CASSSTGARRSYGYTF. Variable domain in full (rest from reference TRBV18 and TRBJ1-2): NAGVMQNPRHLVRRRGQEARLRCSPMKGHSHVYWYRQLPEEGLKFMVYLQKENIIDESGMPKERFSAEFPKEGPSILRIQQVVRGDSAAYFCASSSTGARRSYGYTFGSGTRLTVV.

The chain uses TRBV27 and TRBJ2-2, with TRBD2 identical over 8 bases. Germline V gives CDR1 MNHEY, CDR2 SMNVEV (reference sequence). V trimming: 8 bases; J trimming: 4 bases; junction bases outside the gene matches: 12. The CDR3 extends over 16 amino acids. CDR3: CASFPVAGGSTGELFF. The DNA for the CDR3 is TGTGCCAGCTTCCCGGTGGCGGGAGGTAGCACCGGGGAGCTGTTTTTT.

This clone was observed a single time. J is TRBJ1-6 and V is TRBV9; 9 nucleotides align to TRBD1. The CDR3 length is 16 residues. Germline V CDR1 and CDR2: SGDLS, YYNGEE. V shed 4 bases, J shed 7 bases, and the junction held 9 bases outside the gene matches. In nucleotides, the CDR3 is TGTGCCAGCAGCTCATCCGGGACAGGGAGGAATTCACCCCTCCACTTT. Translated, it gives CASSSSGTGRNSPLHF.

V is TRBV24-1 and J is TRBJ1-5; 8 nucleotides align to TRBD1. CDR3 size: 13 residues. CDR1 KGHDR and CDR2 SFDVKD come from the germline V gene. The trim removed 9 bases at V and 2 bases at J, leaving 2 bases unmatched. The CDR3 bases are TGTGCCACCCAGGGGGCAGGCAATCAGCCCCAGCATTTT. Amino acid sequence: CATQGAGNQPQHF.

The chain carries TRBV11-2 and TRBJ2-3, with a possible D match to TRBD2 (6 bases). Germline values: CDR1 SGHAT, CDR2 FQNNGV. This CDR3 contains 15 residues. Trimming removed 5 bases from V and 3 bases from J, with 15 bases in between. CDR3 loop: CASSTKEGWTDTQYF. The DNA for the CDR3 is TGTGCCAGCAGCACTAAGGAGGGATGGACAGATACGCAGTATTTT.